The sequence of this T cell receptor (beta chain) was determined in a study of T cell responses to AZD1222 COVID-19 vaccine. Study results and caveats: Of the AZD1222 recipients, only six or seven were seropositive at baseline. Along spike, vaccine-associated CD4 TCRs were found throughout, with dominance at 160-218 and 743-854.

Trimming at V came to 4 bases and at J to 7 bases, leaving 9 bases not matched to a gene. The CDR3 has 15 residues. CDR1 SGHVS and CDR2 FQNEAQ come from the germline V gene. Assay: immunoSEQ multiplex PCR; the TCRdb copy retains only in-frame clones and omits some. The repertoire consists of about 160,000 clones, with roughly 90% occurring once and the leading ten covering approximately 3.3%. Combined were second doses at about 4 or about 12 weeks. About this clone: The target antigen is unknown.

The TCR originated in an adult who received the AZD1222 COVID-19 vaccine. This sequence joins TRBV7-8 and TRBJ1-2; the match to TRBD1 covers 10 bases. The source material was peripheral blood, sampled 28 days after the second AZD1222 dose. CDR3 sequence reads: CASSSRGGDRGGYTF. The CDR3 nucleotides read TGTGCCAGCAGCTCCCGAGGGGGGGACAGGGGTGGCTACACCTTC.